A single sample is the source of the 7 T cell receptor beta chains below, sequenced in a study of blood T cell repertoires in COVID-19. Measured with immunoSEQ multiplex PCR; TCRdb has only the in-frame clones, and not every one. The repertoire consists of fewer than 250,000 clones, with 80% to 90% occurring once and the leading ten covering over 0.85%. The sequencing sample was made of PBMCs or T cells enriched from blood (not recorded which). Source of these receptors: a man in his fifties who had been exposed to COVID-19.

In this sample, this clone turned up once. The chain uses TRBV11-2 and TRBJ2-3; 9 positions match TRBD2. CDR3 length equals 15 residues. Germline assignment: CDR1 SGHAT and CDR2 FQNNGV. V was pared by 5 bases and J by 3 bases, with 6 bases of the junction left unmatched. The DNA of the CDR3 is TGTGCCAGCAGCCGCGGCGGGGGGGCGACAGATACGCAGTATTTT. Amino acid sequence: CASSRGGGATDTQYF.

V and J are TRBV29-1 and TRBJ2-3; a possible D gene is TRBD2 (5 bases). The CDR3 is 13 residues long. V was shortened by 5 bases and J by 2 bases, with 11 bases between the two germline ends. Germline-derived CDR1 and CDR2 are SQVTM and ANQGSEA. The DNA for the CDR3 is TGCAGCGTTCTGAGGGCCCTCACAGATACGCAGTATTTT. It specifies CSVLRALTDTQYF.

CDR3 sequence reads: CASRTGGRFVNTEAFF. Written as DNA, the CDR3 is TGTGCCAGCAGAACAGGGGGGAGGTTCGTGAACACTGAAGCTTTCTTT. This chain uses TRBV28 with TRBJ1-1; 8 bases fit TRBD1. Germline V CDR1 and CDR2: MDHEN, SYDVKM. The CDR3 has 16 residues. The J segment lost 0 bases and the V segment lost 6 bases, leaving 9 bases of the junction unmatched.

To note about this clone: This sample also contains other DNA sequences that code for the same CDR3. This sequence joins TRBV30 and TRBJ1-2; D unresolved. From germline, CDR1 is GTSNPN and CDR2 SVGIG (reference sequence). The CDR3 runs to 11 residues. V was shortened by 5 bases and J by 3 bases, with 7 bases between the two germline ends. The DNA for the CDR3 is TGTGCCTGGGGGAGAGACTATGGCTACACCTTC. The encoded protein is CAWGRDYGYTF.

The rearrangement uses TRBV28 and TRBJ1-2; D is unresolved. CDR3 size: 14 residues. Germline CDR1 reads MDHEN; CDR2 reads SYDVKM. The V and J ends lost 6 bases and 0 bases respectively, with 11 bases between them. The CDR3 region has the DNA TGTGCCAGCAGATCGACCGGGACTAACTATGGCTACACCTTC. Translating gives CASRSTGTNYGYTF.

The V call is TRBV28, the J call TRBJ1-1; 7 nucleotides match TRBD1. Trimming removed 3 bases from V and 0 bases from J; junction bases left unmatched: 7. Looked up from germline, CDR1 is MDHEN and CDR2 is SYDVKM. This CDR3 region has 16 residues. The CDR3 bases are TGTGCCAGCAGTTTGGGACAGAACTATATGAACACTGAAGCTTTCTTT. Amino acids: CASSLGQNYMNTEAFF.

The gene calls are TRBV5-8 and TRBJ2-7; maybe TRBD2 (5 bases). V dropped 1 base and J dropped 7 bases, with 12 bases sitting between them. The CDR3 has 13 amino acids. CDR1 is SGHTS and CDR2 is YDEGEE in the germline V gene. This CDR3 reads CASSLRREKEQYV. Written as DNA, the CDR3 is TGTGCCAGCAGCTTGAGAAGGGAGAAAGAGCAGTACGTC.